The next 19 T cell receptor beta chains were all read from a single sample in a study of blood T cell repertoires in COVID-19. The repertoire was sequenced with immunoSEQ multiplex PCR; TCRdb's copy has only in-frame clones and lacks some. The data hold around 130,000 clones, with roughly 86% observed a single time. The specimen was peripheral blood. The receptors here all came from a human donor in a cohort sampled during active COVID-19.

The table lists this clone with a count of one. The rearrangement uses TRBV19 and TRBJ2-3; 9 nucleotides line up with TRBD1. The germline gives CDR1 LNHDA, CDR2 SQIVND (reference sequence). CDR3 length: 13 residues. This chain's CDR3 is CAVGDRATDTQYF. CDR3 bases: TGTGCAGTCGGGGACAGGGCCACAGATACGCAGTATTTT.

The rearrangement joins TRBV5-1 to TRBJ2-3, with D perhaps TRBD2 (6 bases). V was clipped by 5 bases and J by 3 bases, with 16 bases between them. This CDR3 contains 15 residues. From germline, CDR1 is SGHRS and CDR2 YFSETQ. CDR3 residues: CASRSLGTGTDTQYF. CDR3 DNA sequence: TGCGCCAGCAGGTCCCTCGGGACTGGGACAGATACGCAGTATTTT.

This rearrangement joins TRBV12-3 or TRBV12-4 to TRBJ2-7; the match to TRBD1 covers 7 bases. The CDR3 runs 13 residues. V lost 2 bases to trimming and J lost 9 bases; unmatched junction nucleotides: 7. The CDR3 DNA sequence: TGTGCCAGCAGTTTACCTGAGACAGGGCGGCAGTACTTC. This encodes CASSLPETGRQYF.

This chain links TRBV19 with TRBJ1-3; TRBD1 is a possible D gene (6 bases). In germline, CDR1 is LNHDA, CDR2 SQIVND (reference sequence). CDR3 size: 14 residues. V gave up 6 bases and J gave up 2 bases, with 11 bases separating them. Here the CDR3 reads CASRLRGAGNTIYF. The DNA for the CDR3 is TGTGCCAGTAGGCTCAGGGGAGCTGGAAACACCATATATTTT.

The gene calls are TRBV30 and TRBJ2-5; a possible D gene is TRBD2 (5 bases). The V gene lost 4 bases and the J gene lost 5 bases, with 17 bases spanning the gap. This CDR3 has 14 amino acids. CDR1 GTSNPN and CDR2 SVGIG come from the germline V gene (reference sequence). CDR3 sequence reads: CAWTLRTGKETQYF. DNA for the CDR3: TGTGCCTGGACCCTTAGGACTGGCAAGGAGACCCAGTACTTC.

This clone came up once. This chain joins TRBV2 and TRBJ1-6; maybe TRBD1 (6 bases). The V end was cut by 1 base, the J end by 4 bases, with 8 bases between. The CDR3 length is 15 residues. CDR1 is SNHLY and CDR2 is FYNNEI in the germline V gene. This CDR3 reads CASSEGTEYNSPLHF. As DNA, the CDR3 is TGTGCCAGCAGTGAAGGGACAGAGTATAATTCACCCCTCCACTTT.

The gene calls are TRBV7-9 and TRBJ1-4, with D possibly matching TRBD1 (6 bases). V dropped 5 bases and J dropped 10 bases, with 11 bases sitting between them. Per germline, CDR1 SEHNR and CDR2 FQNEAQ (reference sequence). This CDR3 is 12 amino acids long. The DNA of the CDR3 is TGTGCCAGCAGCGCGGGGGGGGCAAAACTGTTTTTT. Residues: CASSAGGAKLFF.

The rearrangement joins TRBV6-5 to TRBJ2-1; 9 nucleotides align to TRBD2. The CDR3 contains 15 residues. The V segment lost 7 bases and the J segment 5 bases; nucleotides outside the gene matches: 9. CDR1 and CDR2 from the germline V gene are MNHEY and SVGAGI. DNA of the CDR3: TGTGCCAGCAACAGCGGGGGGCCGAAACACAATGAGCAGTTCTTC. It specifies CASNSGGPKHNEQFF.

The V and J genes are TRBV3-1 (or the pseudogene TRBV3-2) and TRBJ2-1; tentative D call: TRBD2 (5 bases). Germline CDR1 reads LGHDT; CDR2 reads YNNKEL (reference sequence). V lost 4 bases to trimming and J lost 4 bases, with 14 bases between them. There are 15 residues in the CDR3. In DNA form, the CDR3 reads TGTGCCAGCAGCCGCGCGGGTCCAGATTACAATGAGCAGTTCTTC. Amino acids: CASSRAGPDYNEQFF.

There are a few counts of this clone. The J gene is TRBJ2-7, the V gene TRBV5-1, with TRBD1 matching 7 bases. Germline CDR1 reads SGHRS; CDR2 reads YFSETQ. The CDR3 sequence is 14 residues long. The V gene end was trimmed by 0 bases and the J gene end by 2 bases; junction bases not matched to a gene: 2. The chain's CDR3 is CASSLEQGPYEQYF. The CDR3 DNA reads TGCGCCAGCAGCTTGGAACAGGGGCCCTACGAGCAGTACTTC.

The genes are TRBV11-3 and TRBJ2-3; 7 positions match TRBD2. The trim removed 0 bases at V and 5 bases at J, leaving 2 bases unmatched. There are 14 residues in the CDR3. CDR1 SGHNT and CDR2 YENEEA come from the germline V gene. CDR3 loop: CASSLEGGEDTQYF. The CDR3 bases are TGTGCCAGCAGCTTAGAGGGGGGGGAAGATACGCAGTATTTT. The whole variable domain, remainder taken from reference TRBV11-3 and TRBJ2-3, is EAGVVQSPRYKIIEKKQPVAFWCNPISGHNTLYWYLQNLGQGPELLIRYENEEAVDDSQLPKDRFSAERLKGVDSTLKIQPAELGDSAVYLCASSLEGGEDTQYFGPGTRLTVL.

This clone has ten or more counts. The chain couples TRBV4-1 to TRBJ1-1; 8 positions agree with TRBD1. This CDR3 spans 14 amino acids. Germline loops: CDR1 MGHRA, CDR2 YSYEKL. Trimming cost V 3 bases and J 5 bases; bases outside gene matches: 5. This CDR3 is CASSHEGQVTEAFF. Here the CDR3 DNA reads TGCGCCAGCAGCCACGAGGGACAGGTAACTGAAGCTTTCTTT.

This chain connects TRBV6-1 to TRBJ2-7; 12 positions match TRBD1. The trim removed 4 bases at V and 7 bases at J, leaving 17 bases unmatched. The CDR3 has 18 amino acids. Germline CDR1 reads MNHNS; CDR2 reads SASEGT. CDR3 sequence reads: CASSARQWMGQGAREQYF. The DNA for the CDR3 is TGTGCCAGCAGTGCACGCCAATGGATGGGACAGGGGGCGAGGGAGCAGTACTTC.

The CDR3 sequence: CASSPGRGPTEAFF. DNA of the CDR3: TGTGCCAGCAGCCCCGGCAGGGGGCCCACTGAAGCTTTCTTT. This chain joins TRBV11-3 and TRBJ1-1; 8 bases fit TRBD1. CDR3 length: 14 amino acids. V shed 5 bases, J shed 4 bases, and the junction held 6 bases outside the gene matches. From germline, CDR1 is SGHNT and CDR2 YENEEA.

V gene TRBV30 combines with J gene TRBJ1-5; no definite D call. CDR1 and CDR2 (germline): GTSNPN, SVGIG (reference sequence). The CDR3 extends over 13 amino acids. With 2 bases removed from V and 3 bases from J, the gap between germline ends came to 8 bases. In nucleotides, the CDR3 is TGTGCCTGGAGTTTAGGAGACAATCAGCCCCAGCATTTT. Encoded protein: CAWSLGDNQPQHF.

CDR3 sequence: CASSYSSGGLYNEQFF. In nucleotides, the CDR3 is TGTGCCAGCAGTTACTCTAGCGGGGGATTATACAATGAGCAGTTCTTC. The rearrangement joins TRBV6-6 to TRBJ2-1; 9 nucleotides line up with TRBD2. V lost 0 bases, J lost 4 bases, and 4 bases stayed unmatched. The germline gives CDR1 MNHNY, CDR2 SVGAGI (reference sequence). The CDR3 is 16 amino acids.

This sequence joins TRBV5-5 and TRBJ1-1, with 7 bases aligning to TRBD1. V shed 0 bases, J shed 7 bases, and the junction held 3 bases outside the gene matches. CDR3 length: 13 amino acids. In germline, CDR1 is SGHKS, CDR2 YYEKEE (reference sequence). CDR3 nucleotide sequence: TGTGCCAGCAGCTTGGACAGGGGAGATGAAGCTTTCTTT. Translating gives CASSLDRGDEAFF.

CDR3 sequence reads: CASSLALGTGSGYTF. The CDR3 DNA reads TGTGCCAGCAGCTTGGCCTTGGGGACAGGGAGTGGCTACACCTTC. V gene TRBV5-6 combines with J gene TRBJ1-2, with 9 bases matching TRBD1. Germline V lookup: CDR1 SGHDT, CDR2 YYEEEE. This CDR3 spans 15 amino acids. V gave up 0 bases and J gave up 7 bases; unmatched junction bases: 7.

The V gene is TRBV3-1 (or the pseudogene TRBV3-2), the J gene TRBJ1-5, with a weak D call TRBD1 (5 bases). CDR1 and CDR2 (germline): LGHDT, YNNKEL (reference sequence). This CDR3 is 14 amino acids long. Between the trimmed V and J ends, which lost 5 bases and 0 bases, there was a span of 8 bases. This CDR3 reads CASSGDSSNQPQHF. CDR3 nucleotide sequence: TGTGCCAGCAGCGGCGACAGTAGCAATCAGCCCCAGCATTTT.